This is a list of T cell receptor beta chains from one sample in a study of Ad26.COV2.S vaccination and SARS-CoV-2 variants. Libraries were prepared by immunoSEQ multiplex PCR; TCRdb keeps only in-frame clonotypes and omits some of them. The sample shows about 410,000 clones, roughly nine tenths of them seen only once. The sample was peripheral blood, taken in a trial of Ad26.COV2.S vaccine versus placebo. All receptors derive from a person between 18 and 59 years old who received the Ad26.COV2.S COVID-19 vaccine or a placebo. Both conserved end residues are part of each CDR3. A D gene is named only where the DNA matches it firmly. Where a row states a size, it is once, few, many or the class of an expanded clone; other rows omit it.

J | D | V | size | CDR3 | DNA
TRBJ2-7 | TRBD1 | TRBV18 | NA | CASSLGTDRNEQYF | TGTGCCAGCTCACTTGGGACAGATAGAAACGAGCAGTACTTC
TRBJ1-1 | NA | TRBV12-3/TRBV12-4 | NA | CASSLTGPTEAFF | TGTGCCAGCAGTTTAACGGGGCCCACTGAAGCTTTCTTT
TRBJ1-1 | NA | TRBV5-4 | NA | CASSPLPPGLNTEAFF | TGTGCCAGCAGCCCACTACCACCGGGACTGAACACTGAAGCTTTCTTT
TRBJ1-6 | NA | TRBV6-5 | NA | CASSYSFDLSNSPLHF | TGTGCCAGCAGTTACTCGTTCGACCTATCTAATTCACCCCTCCACTTT
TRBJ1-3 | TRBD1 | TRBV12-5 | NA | CASQRTGPRVTIYF | TGTGCTAGCCAGAGGACAGGGCCGCGGGTCACCATATATTTT
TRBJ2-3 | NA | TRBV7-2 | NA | CASSSGVTPDTQYF | TGTGCCAGCAGCTCGGGAGTTACCCCAGATACGCAGTATTTT
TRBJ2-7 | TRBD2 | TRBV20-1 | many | CSASRLAGDSYEQYF | TGCAGTGCTAGTCGGCTAGCGGGGGACTCCTACGAGCAGTACTTC
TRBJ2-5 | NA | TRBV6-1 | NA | CASSAGHYQLGQETQYF | TGTGCCAGCAGTGCGGGACACTACCAACTGGGGCAAGAGACCCAGTACTTC
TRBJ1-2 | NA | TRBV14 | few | CASSQVGTRATF | TGTGCCAGCAGCCAAGTGGGGACGCGGGCCACCTTC
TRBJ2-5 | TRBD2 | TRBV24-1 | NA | CATSDYKSGLGETQYF | TGTGCCACCAGTGATTATAAATCAGGACTAGGGGAGACCCAGTACTTC
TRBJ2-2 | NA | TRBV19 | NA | CASSIRVTGELFF | TGTGCCAGTAGTATTAGGGTCACCGGGGAGCTGTTTTTT
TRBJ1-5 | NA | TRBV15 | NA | CATSRDLTDNQPQHF | TGTGCCACCAGCAGAGATCTTACAGACAATCAGCCCCAGCATTTT
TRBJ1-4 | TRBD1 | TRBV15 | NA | CATSRRQGLTNEKLFF | TGTGCCACCAGCAGAAGACAGGGCTTAACTAATGAAAAACTGTTTTTT
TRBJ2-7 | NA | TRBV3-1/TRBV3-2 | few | CASSLAGVERGVPEQYF | TGTGCCAGCAGCCTGGCAGGGGTTGAGAGAGGGGTCCCCGAGCAGTACTTC
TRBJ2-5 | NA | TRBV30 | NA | CAWSVQAGETQYF | TGTGCCTGGAGTGTACAGGCGGGAGAGACCCAGTACTTC
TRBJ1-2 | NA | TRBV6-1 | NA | CASSDPREVGGYTF | TGTGCCAGCAGTGACCCCAGGGAAGTGGGCGGCTACACCTTC
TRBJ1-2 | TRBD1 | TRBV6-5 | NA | CATRDRSVGGYTF | TGTGCCACCCGGGACAGGTCGGTCGGTGGCTACACCTTC
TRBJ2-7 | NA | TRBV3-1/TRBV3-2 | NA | CASSQREVTYEQYF | TGTGCCAGCAGCCAAAGGGAGGTTACCTACGAGCAGTACTTC
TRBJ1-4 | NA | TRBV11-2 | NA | CASSSHPNEKLFF | TGTGCCAGCAGCTCCCATCCTAATGAAAAACTGTTTTTT
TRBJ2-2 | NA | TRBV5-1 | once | CASSLVGGGFTGELFF | TGCGCCAGCAGCTTGGTTGGAGGGGGATTCACCGGGGAGCTGTTTTTT
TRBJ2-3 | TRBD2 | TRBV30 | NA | CAWSVSGGEADTQYF | TGTGCCTGGAGTGTCAGCGGGGGGGAGGCAGATACGCAGTATTTT
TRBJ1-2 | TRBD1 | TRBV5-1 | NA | CASSVGQVYGYTF | TGCGCCAGCAGCGTGGGACAGGTCTATGGCTACACCTTC
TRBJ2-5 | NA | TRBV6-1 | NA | CASSDFLGAPGETQYF | TGTGCCAGCAGTGATTTTTTAGGGGCGCCCGGAGAGACCCAGTACTTC
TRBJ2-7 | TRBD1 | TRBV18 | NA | CASSPRTGAPYEQYF | TGTGCCAGCTCACCCCGGACAGGGGCCCCCTACGAGCAGTACTTC
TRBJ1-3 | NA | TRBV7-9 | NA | CASSLVGTGSSGNTIYF | TGTGCCAGCAGCTTAGTGGGGACGGGATCCTCTGGAAACACCATATATTTT
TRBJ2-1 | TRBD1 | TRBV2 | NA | CASRRTGLYNEQFF | TGTGCCAGCCGAAGGACAGGATTATACAATGAGCAGTTCTTC
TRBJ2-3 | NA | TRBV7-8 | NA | CASSPSRVTHTDTQYF | TGTGCCAGCAGCCCCTCCCGGGTCACGCACACAGATACGCAGTATTTT
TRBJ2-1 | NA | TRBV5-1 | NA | CASSLGGNPNNEQFF | TGCGCCAGCAGCTTGGGAGGGAACCCCAACAATGAGCAGTTCTTC
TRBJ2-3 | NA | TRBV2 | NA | CASRGKGTDTQYF | TGTGCCAGCAGGGGAAAGGGCACAGATACGCAGTATTTT
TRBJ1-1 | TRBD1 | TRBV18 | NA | CASSPQQGEAFF | TGTGCCAGCTCACCCCAACAGGGGGAAGCTTTCTTT
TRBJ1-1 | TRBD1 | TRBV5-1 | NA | CASSLGTGGTEAFF | TGCGCCAGCAGCTTGGGGACAGGGGGCACTGAAGCTTTCTTT
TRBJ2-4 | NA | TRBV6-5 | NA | CASSNRNIQYF | TGTGCCAGCAGCAACAGGAACATTCAGTACTTC
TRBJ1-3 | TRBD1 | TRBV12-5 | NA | CASGLAGGAVNTIYF | TGTGCTAGTGGTTTGGCAGGGGGTGCGGTAAACACCATATATTTT
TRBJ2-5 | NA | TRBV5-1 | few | CASSLDQETQYF | TGCGCCAGCAGCTTGGACCAAGAGACCCAGTACTTC
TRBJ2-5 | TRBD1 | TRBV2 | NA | CASSPPTGVHQETQYF | TGTGCCAGCAGCCCTCCAACAGGGGTTCACCAAGAGACCCAGTACTTC
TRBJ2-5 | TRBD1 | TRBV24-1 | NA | CATSGLTGGKETQYF | TGTGCCACCAGTGGATTGACAGGGGGTAAAGAGACCCAGTACTTC
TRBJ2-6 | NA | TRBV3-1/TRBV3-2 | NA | CASKPGYRSGANVLTF | TGTGCCAGCAAACCGGGGTACCGCTCTGGGGCCAACGTCCTGACTTTC
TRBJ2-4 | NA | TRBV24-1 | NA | CATSAGAKNIQYF | TGTGCCACCAGTGCGGGAGCCAAAAACATTCAGTACTTC
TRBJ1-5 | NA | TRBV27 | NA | CASSLQWGVSNQPQHF | TGTGCCAGCAGTTTACAATGGGGAGTTAGCAATCAGCCCCAGCATTTT
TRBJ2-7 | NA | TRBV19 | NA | CASSIQTSSYEQYF | TGTGCCAGTAGTATCCAGACAAGCTCCTACGAGCAGTACTTC
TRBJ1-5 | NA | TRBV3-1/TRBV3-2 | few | CASSQAPSQGGNQPQHF | TGTGCCAGCAGCCAAGCCCCCTCCCAGGGTGGCAATCAGCCCCAGCATTTT
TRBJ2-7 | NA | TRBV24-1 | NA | CATSDCSGQGTYEQYF | TGTGCCACCAGTGATTGCTCGGGGCAGGGAACCTACGAGCAGTACTTC
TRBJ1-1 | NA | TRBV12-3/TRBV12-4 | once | CASSLEDREAFF | TGTGCCAGCAGTTTAGAGGACCGTGAAGCTTTCTTT
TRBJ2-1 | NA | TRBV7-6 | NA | CASSLYRDRYYNEQFF | TGTGCCAGCAGCTTATATAGGGACCGCTACTACAATGAGCAGTTCTTC
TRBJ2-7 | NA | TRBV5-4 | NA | CASSLKGGRNTYEQYF | TGTGCCAGCAGCTTGAAGGGGGGACGGAACACATACGAGCAGTACTTC
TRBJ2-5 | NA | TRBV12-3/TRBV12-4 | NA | CASSLSWETQYF | TGTGCCAGCAGTTTATCCTGGGAGACCCAGTACTTC
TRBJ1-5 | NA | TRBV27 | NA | CASSLSNLYQPQHF | TGTGCCAGCAGTTTATCAAACCTTTATCAGCCCCAGCATTTT
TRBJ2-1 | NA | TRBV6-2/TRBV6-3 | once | CASSFGENEQFF | TGTGCCAGCAGTTTCGGTGAGAATGAGCAGTTCTTC
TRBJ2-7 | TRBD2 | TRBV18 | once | CASSPPGLLDEQYF | TGTGCCAGCTCACCGCCGGGACTACTCGATGAGCAGTACTTC
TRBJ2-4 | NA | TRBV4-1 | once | CASSPIYRDKNIQYF | TGCGCCAGCAGCCCGATATACAGGGACAAAAACATTCAGTACTTC
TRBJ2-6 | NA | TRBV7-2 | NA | CASSLNWDSGANVLTF | TGTGCCAGCAGCCTAAATTGGGACTCTGGGGCCAACGTCCTGACTTTC
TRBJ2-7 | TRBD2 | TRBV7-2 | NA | CASSSGPLEGGGTEQYF | TGTGCCAGCAGCTCAGGCCCCCTAGAGGGCGGGGGGACCGAGCAGTACTTC
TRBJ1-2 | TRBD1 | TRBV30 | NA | CAWSGTGTANYGYTF | TGTGCCTGGAGCGGAACCGGGACAGCCAACTATGGCTACACCTTC